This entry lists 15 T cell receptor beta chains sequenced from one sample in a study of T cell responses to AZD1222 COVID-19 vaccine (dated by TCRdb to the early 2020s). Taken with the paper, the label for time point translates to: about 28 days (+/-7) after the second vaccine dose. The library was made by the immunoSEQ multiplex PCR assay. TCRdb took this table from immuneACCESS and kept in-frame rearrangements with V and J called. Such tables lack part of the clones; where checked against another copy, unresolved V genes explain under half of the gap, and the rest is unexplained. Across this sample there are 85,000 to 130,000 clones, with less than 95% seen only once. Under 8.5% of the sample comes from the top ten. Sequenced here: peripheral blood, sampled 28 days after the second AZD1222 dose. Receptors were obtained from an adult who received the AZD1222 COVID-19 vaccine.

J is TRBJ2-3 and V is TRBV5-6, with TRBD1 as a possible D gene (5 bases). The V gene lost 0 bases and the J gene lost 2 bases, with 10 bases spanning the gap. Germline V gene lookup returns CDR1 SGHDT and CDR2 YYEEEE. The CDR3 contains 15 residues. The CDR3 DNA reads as TGTGCCAGCAGCTTGGACAGGAGATACACAGATACGCAGTATTTT. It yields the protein CASSLDRRYTDTQYF. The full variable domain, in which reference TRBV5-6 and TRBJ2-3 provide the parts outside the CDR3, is DAGVTQSPTHLIKTRGQQVTLRCSPKSGHDTVSWYQQALGQGPQFIFQYYEEEERQRGNFPDRFSGHQFPNYSSELNVNALLLGDSALYLCASSLDRRYTDTQYFGPGTRLTVL.

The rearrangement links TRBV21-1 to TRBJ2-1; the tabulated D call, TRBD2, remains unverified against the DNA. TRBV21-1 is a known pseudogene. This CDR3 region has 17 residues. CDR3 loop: CASSKTSGTSSYNEQFF. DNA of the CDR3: TGTGCCAGCAGCAAAACCTCCGGGACTAGCTCCTACAATGAGCAGTTCTTC.

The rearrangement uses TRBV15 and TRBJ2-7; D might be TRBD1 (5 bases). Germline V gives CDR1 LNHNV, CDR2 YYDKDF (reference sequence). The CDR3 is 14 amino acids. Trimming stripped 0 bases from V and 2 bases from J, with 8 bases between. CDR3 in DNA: TGTGCCACCAGCAGAGATGGGGCAGCCTACGAGCAGTACTTC. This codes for CATSRDGAAYEQYF.

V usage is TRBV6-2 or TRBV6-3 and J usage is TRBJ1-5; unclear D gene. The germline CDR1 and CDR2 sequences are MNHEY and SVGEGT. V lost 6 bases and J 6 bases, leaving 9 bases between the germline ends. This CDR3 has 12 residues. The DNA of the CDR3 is TGTGCCAGCAGCCGCCCTGGTCAGCCCCAGCATTTT. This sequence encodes CASSRPGQPQHF.

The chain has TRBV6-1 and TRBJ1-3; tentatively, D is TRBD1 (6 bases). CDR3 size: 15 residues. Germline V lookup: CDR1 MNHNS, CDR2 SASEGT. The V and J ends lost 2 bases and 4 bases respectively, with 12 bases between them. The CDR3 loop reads CASSESGGLGNTIYF. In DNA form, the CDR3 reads TGTGCCAGCAGTGAAAGCGGGGGGCTCGGAAACACCATATATTTT.

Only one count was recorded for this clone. Written as DNA, the CDR3 is TGTGCCAGCAGCACCGGGACAGCGATTTTATCTGGGGCCAACGTCCTGACTTTC. Amino acids: CASSTGTAILSGANVLTF. V usage is TRBV9 and J usage is TRBJ2-6; 7 nucleotides match TRBD1. Germline-derived CDR1 and CDR2 are SGDLS and YYNGEE. CDR3 length equals 18 residues. V lost 4 bases, J lost 1 base, and 11 bases stayed unmatched. Complete variable domain (other parts from reference TRBV9 and TRBJ2-6): DSGVTQTPKHLITATGQRVTLRCSPRSGDLSVYWYQQSLDQGLQFLIQYYNGEERAKGNILERFSAQQFPDLHSELNLSSLELGDSALYFCASSTGTAILSGANVLTFGAGSRLTVL.

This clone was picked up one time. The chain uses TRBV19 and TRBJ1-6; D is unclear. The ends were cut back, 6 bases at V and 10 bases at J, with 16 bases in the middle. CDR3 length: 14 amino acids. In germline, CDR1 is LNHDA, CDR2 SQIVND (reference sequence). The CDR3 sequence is CASRLIETESPLHF. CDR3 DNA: TGTGCCAGTAGACTGATCGAGACGGAATCACCCCTCCACTTT.

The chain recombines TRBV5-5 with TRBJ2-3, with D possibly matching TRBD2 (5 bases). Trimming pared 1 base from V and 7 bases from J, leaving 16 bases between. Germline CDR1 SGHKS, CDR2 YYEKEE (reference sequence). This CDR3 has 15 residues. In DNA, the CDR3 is TGTGCCAGCAGCTTGTCTAGAGAGGGTAGGAATACGCAGTATTTT. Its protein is CASSLSREGRNTQYF.

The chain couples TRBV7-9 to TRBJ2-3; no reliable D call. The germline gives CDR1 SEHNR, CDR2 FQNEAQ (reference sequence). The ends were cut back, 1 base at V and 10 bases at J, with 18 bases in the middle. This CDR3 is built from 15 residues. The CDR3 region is CASSLGQGRRPSQYF. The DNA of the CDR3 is TGTGCCAGCAGCTTAGGCCAAGGGCGGCGCCCTTCGCAGTATTTT.

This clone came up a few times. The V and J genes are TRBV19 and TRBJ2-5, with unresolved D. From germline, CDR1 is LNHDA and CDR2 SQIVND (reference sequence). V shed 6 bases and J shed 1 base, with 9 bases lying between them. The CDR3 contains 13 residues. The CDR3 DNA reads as TGTGCCAGTAGCGCAAACCCCCAAGAGACCCAGTACTTC. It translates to CASSANPQETQYF.

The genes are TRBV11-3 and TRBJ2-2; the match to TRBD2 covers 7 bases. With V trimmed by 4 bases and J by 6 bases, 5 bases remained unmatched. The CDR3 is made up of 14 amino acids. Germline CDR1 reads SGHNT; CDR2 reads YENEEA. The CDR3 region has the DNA TGTGCCAGCAGCTCCCCTACTAGCGCCGGGGAGCTGTTTTTT. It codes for CASSSPTSAGELFF.

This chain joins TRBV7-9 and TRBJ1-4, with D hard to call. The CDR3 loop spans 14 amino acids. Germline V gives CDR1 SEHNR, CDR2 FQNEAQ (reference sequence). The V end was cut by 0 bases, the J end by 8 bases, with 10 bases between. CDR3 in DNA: TGTGCCAGCAGCTTAGCCGGGCCCCGAGAAAAACTGTTTTTT. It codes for CASSLAGPREKLFF.

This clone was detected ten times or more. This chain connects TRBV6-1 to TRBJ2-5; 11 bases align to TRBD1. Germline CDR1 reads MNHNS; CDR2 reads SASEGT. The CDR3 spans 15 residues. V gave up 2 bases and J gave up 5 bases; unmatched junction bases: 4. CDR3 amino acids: CASSERTGGAETQYF. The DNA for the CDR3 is TGTGCCAGCAGTGAAAGGACAGGGGGCGCGGAGACCCAGTACTTC.

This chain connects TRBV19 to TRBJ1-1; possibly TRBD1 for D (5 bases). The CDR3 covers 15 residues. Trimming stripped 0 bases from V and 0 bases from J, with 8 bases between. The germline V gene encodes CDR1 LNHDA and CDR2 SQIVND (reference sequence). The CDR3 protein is CASSIDGGLNTEAFF. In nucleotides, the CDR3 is TGTGCCAGTAGTATAGACGGGGGATTGAACACTGAAGCTTTCTTT.

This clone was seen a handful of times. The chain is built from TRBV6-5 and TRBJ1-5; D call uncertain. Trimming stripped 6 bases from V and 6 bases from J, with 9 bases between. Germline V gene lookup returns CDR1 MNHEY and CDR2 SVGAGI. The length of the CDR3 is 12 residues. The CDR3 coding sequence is TGTGCCAGCAGCAACCACGGTCAGCCCCAGCATTTT. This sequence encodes CASSNHGQPQHF.